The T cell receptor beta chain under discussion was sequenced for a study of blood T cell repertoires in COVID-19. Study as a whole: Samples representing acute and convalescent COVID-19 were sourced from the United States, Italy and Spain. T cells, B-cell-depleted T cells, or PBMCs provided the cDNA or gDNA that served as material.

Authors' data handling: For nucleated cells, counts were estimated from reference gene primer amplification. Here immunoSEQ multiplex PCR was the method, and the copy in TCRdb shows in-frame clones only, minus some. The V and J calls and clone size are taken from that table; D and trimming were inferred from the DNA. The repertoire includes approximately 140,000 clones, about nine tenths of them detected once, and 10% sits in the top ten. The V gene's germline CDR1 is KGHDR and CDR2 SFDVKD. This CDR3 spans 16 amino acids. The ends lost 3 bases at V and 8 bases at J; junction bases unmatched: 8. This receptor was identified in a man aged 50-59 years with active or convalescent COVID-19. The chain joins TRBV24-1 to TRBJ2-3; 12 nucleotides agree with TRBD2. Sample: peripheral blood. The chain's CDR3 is CATSDPGLAGVATQYF. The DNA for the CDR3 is TGTGCCACCAGTGATCCGGGACTAGCGGGTGTAGCTACGCAGTATTTT.